These T cell receptor beta chains were read from a single sample in a study of blood T cells in healthy people across ages. TCRdb redid the calling of the 5' RACE reads with MiXCR, one entry per CDR3 protein. The sample records 1,800,000 or so distinct CDR3 sequences, about 39% being singletons. The sample was blood. Every receptor here comes from a human donor in good health. CDR3s include the opening cysteine and the closing phenylalanine or tryptophan. The order of the fields is J gene, V gene, CDR3 protein.

TRBJ2-3 | TRBV7-9 | CVSSLKYSTDTQYF
TRBJ1-2 | TRBV19 | CASSIDHGNYGYTF
TRBJ1-5 | TRBV20-1 | CSARSPTGGLFSNQPQHF
TRBJ2-7 | TRBV5-1 | CASSVVGQPPYEQYF
TRBJ2-3 | TRBV6-2/TRBV6-3 | CASSYSNLGTGRHTQYF
TRBJ1-5 | TRBV28 | CASSSIDSRDQPQHF
TRBJ2-5 | TRBV6-5 | CASSYPTALDRIYQETQYF
TRBJ2-5 | TRBV4-1 | CASSLRPGQRETQYF
TRBJ2-1 | TRBV7-9 | CASSLPGQGRAPAVGEQFF
TRBJ2-7 | TRBV28 | CASWAPGQGTYEQYF
TRBJ2-7 | TRBV10-3 | CAISRDMHEQYF
TRBJ1-1 | TRBV6-5 | CASSYFRTGRPTEAFF
TRBJ1-4 | TRBV7-9 | CASSSDSPGPEKLFF
TRBJ2-7 | TRBV7-2 | CASAGGFSYEQYF
TRBJ2-5 | TRBV29-1 | CSVEQQGSGYEQDF
TRBJ1-2 | TRBV2 | CASSETTDYGYTF
TRBJ1-1 | TRBV29-1 | CSVDGTPMNTEAFF
TRBJ1-2 | TRBV15 | CATSRGRVNYGYTF
TRBJ2-1 | TRBV7-3 | CASSPLGGGEQFF
TRBJ2-1 | TRBV12-3/TRBV12-4 | CASSLEGTSYEQFF
TRBJ2-3 | TRBV7-3 | CASATGVGTDTQYF
TRBJ2-3 | TRBV6-5 | CASSPDRGRRDTQYF
TRBJ2-5 | TRBV7-7 | CASKPPGQGARETQYF
TRBJ1-5 | TRBV12-3/TRBV12-4 | CASSSGVQGFFKPQHF
TRBJ1-6 | TRBV7-8 | CASSSLGAVLSYNSPLHF
TRBJ1-1 | TRBV29-1 | CSVDGGDNTEAFF
TRBJ2-2 | TRBV13 | CASSPPRRTGPKRELFF
TRBJ2-6 | TRBV3-1 | CASSQVDGANVLTF
TRBJ1-2 | TRBV5-8 | CASSLTGDRGGYTF
TRBJ1-2 | TRBV7-2 | CASSLGQVYNYGYTF
TRBJ2-7 | TRBV2 | CASLLDLYEQYF